This is a list of T cell receptor beta chains from one sample in a study of blood T cell repertoires in COVID-19. Sequenced by immunoSEQ multiplex PCR; TCRdb stores in-frame clones only, minus some. Among about 160,000 clones listed, about 86% were seen once. The sequencing input was peripheral blood. The origin of the receptors is a man between 50 and 59 years old with active or convalescent COVID-19. The CDR3 runs from the conserved cysteine through the conserved F or W.

cdr3_length: 16
v_call: TRBV30
j_call: TRBJ1-3
cdr3_aa: CAWSPQGVGAGNTIYF

cdr3_length: 13
v_call: TRBV13
j_call: TRBJ1-2
cdr3_aa: CASSSGTGGGYTF

cdr3_length: 17
v_call: TRBV27
j_call: TRBJ1-4
cdr3_aa: CASSLLALGTGGGKLFF

cdr3_length: 14
v_call: TRBV19
j_call: TRBJ2-2
cdr3_aa: CASRTGTATGELFF

cdr3_length: 16
v_call: TRBV19
j_call: TRBJ2-7
cdr3_aa: CASSRTPGQGFYEQYF

cdr3_length: 13
v_call: TRBV9
j_call: TRBJ2-5
cdr3_aa: CASSGRIQETQYF

cdr3_length: 13
v_call: TRBV7-2
j_call: TRBJ2-3
cdr3_aa: CASSLGGPYTQYF

cdr3_length: 14
v_call: TRBV29-1
j_call: TRBJ2-3
cdr3_aa: CSVEGQGGADTQYF

cdr3_length: 13
v_call: TRBV6-5
j_call: TRBJ1-2
cdr3_aa: CASNPQGNYGYTF

cdr3_length: 15
v_call: TRBV6-5
j_call: TRBJ1-2
cdr3_aa: CAIRDRGGANYGYTF

cdr3_length: 13
v_call: TRBV5-1
j_call: TRBJ2-3
cdr3_aa: CASSPQHTDTQYF

cdr3_length: 12
v_call: TRBV29-1
j_call: TRBJ1-1
cdr3_aa: CSVGQMNTEAFF

cdr3_length: 13
v_call: TRBV9
j_call: TRBJ2-1
cdr3_aa: CASSTQGINEQFF

cdr3_length: 16
v_call: TRBV2
j_call: TRBJ2-5
cdr3_aa: CASIKERYAIEETQYF

cdr3_length: 13
v_call: TRBV5-6
j_call: TRBJ2-3
cdr3_aa: CASSFPSTDTQYF

cdr3_length: 15
v_call: TRBV19
j_call: TRBJ2-7
cdr3_aa: CASSIQRGSAYEQYF

cdr3_length: 14
v_call: TRBV24-1
j_call: TRBJ2-7
cdr3_aa: CATSQGGTDYEQYF

cdr3_length: 16
v_call: TRBV5-1
j_call: TRBJ2-5
cdr3_aa: CASSLWSGGISETQYF

cdr3_length: 16
v_call: TRBV14
j_call: TRBJ1-2
cdr3_aa: CASSQGVLDRSYGYTF

cdr3_length: 15
v_call: TRBV19
j_call: TRBJ1-5
cdr3_aa: CASSITQGEGQPQHF

cdr3_length: 14
v_call: TRBV9
j_call: TRBJ2-1
cdr3_aa: CASSVGDFYNEQFF

cdr3_length: 13
v_call: TRBV3-1/TRBV3-2
j_call: TRBJ2-4
cdr3_aa: CASSTTGVNIQYF

cdr3_length: 14
v_call: TRBV5-5
j_call: TRBJ2-5
cdr3_aa: CASSLVAKQETQYF

cdr3_length: 14
v_call: TRBV19
j_call: TRBJ1-5
cdr3_aa: CASSAGFFNQPQHF

cdr3_length: 13
v_call: TRBV24-1
j_call: TRBJ2-5
cdr3_aa: CATRGPNLETQYF

cdr3_length: 15
v_call: TRBV3-1/TRBV3-2
j_call: TRBJ1-6
cdr3_aa: CASSQGGPTNSPLHF

cdr3_length: 15
v_call: TRBV4-1
j_call: TRBJ2-7
cdr3_aa: CASSQARGSLDEQYF

cdr3_length: 13
v_call: TRBV3-1/TRBV3-2
j_call: TRBJ1-5
cdr3_aa: CASSHGVVQPQHF

cdr3_length: 16
v_call: TRBV24-1
j_call: TRBJ1-5
cdr3_aa: CATSDGSPYSNQPQHF

cdr3_length: 13
v_call: TRBV10-3
j_call: TRBJ2-3
cdr3_aa: CAIGGAGTDTQYF

cdr3_length: 14
v_call: TRBV10-3
j_call: TRBJ2-7
cdr3_aa: CAIRTDRGSDEQYF

cdr3_length: 16
v_call: TRBV5-1
j_call: TRBJ2-7
cdr3_aa: CASSLVGGQGSYEQYF

cdr3_length: 17
v_call: TRBV7-9
j_call: TRBJ2-3
cdr3_aa: CASSPSDRGLGTDTQYF

cdr3_length: 14
v_call: TRBV27
j_call: TRBJ1-5
cdr3_aa: CASSPGRGGQPQHF

cdr3_length: 14
v_call: TRBV6-5
j_call: TRBJ1-4
cdr3_aa: CASRTLTGEEKLFF

cdr3_length: 14
v_call: TRBV7-3
j_call: TRBJ2-1
cdr3_aa: CASSLTPGRAEQFF

cdr3_length: 12
v_call: TRBV24-1
j_call: TRBJ1-2
cdr3_aa: CATSDPGRGYTF

cdr3_length: 13
v_call: TRBV27
j_call: TRBJ1-1
cdr3_aa: CASRDPGRTEAFF

cdr3_length: 15
v_call: TRBV6-2/TRBV6-3
j_call: TRBJ2-5
cdr3_aa: CASSSPGNTPGTQYF

cdr3_length: 18
v_call: TRBV13
j_call: TRBJ2-1
cdr3_aa: CASTGTFRDISSYNEQFF

cdr3_length: 13
v_call: TRBV10-3
j_call: TRBJ2-5
cdr3_aa: CAIHGTGEETQYF

cdr3_length: 13
v_call: TRBV7-6
j_call: TRBJ1-6
cdr3_aa: CASQQGYGSPLHF

cdr3_length: 14
v_call: TRBV4-1
j_call: TRBJ2-2
cdr3_aa: CASSRDRGAGELFF

cdr3_length: 14
v_call: TRBV5-4
j_call: TRBJ2-5
cdr3_aa: CASSFSSGQETQYF

cdr3_length: 18
v_call: TRBV24-1
j_call: TRBJ1-5
cdr3_aa: CATSDLTGGRHSNQPQHF